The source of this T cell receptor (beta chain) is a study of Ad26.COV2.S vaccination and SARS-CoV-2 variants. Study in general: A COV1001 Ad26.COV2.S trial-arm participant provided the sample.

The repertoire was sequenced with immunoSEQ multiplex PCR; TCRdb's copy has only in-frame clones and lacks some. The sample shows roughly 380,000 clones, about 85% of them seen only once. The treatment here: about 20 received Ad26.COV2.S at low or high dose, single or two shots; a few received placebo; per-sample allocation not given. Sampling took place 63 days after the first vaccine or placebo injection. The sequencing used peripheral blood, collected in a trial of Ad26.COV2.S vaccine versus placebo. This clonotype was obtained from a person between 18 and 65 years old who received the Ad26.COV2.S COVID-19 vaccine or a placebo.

In nucleotides, the CDR3 is TGTGCCACCAGTGACCGGACAGGGTTAGGCACAGATACGCAGTATTTT. It translates to CATSDRTGLGTDTQYF. The chain couples TRBV24-1 to TRBJ2-3, with 8 bases fitting TRBD1. V lost 4 bases to trimming and J lost 1 base; unmatched junction nucleotides: 6. The CDR3 has 16 amino acids. Germline CDR1 reads KGHDR; CDR2 reads SFDVKD.